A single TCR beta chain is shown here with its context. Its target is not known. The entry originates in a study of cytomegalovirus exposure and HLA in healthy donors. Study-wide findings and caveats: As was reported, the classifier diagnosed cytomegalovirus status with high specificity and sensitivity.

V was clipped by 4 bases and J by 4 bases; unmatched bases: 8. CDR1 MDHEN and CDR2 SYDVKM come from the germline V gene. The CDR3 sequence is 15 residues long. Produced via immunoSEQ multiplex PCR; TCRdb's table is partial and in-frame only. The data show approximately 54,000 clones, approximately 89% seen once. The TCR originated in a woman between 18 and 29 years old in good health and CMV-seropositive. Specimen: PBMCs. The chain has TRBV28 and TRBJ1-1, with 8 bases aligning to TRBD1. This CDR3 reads CASSYSRGRSTEAFF. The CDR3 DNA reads TGTGCCAGCAGTTATAGCAGGGGGCGATCCACTGAAGCTTTCTTT.